This T cell receptor beta chain is drawn from a study of identifying expanded T cells in peripheral blood. Regarding this clone: Its specificity is unknown.

Collection occurred without any documented infections or immune events in donors. Findings and caveats of the study: Two-week clone count variance significantly increased as total template count grew. Technical replicates showed roughly 1.2 changed clones; approximately 2 weeks roughly 15; four weeks 19.

Here immunoSEQ multiplex PCR was the method, and the copy in TCRdb shows in-frame clones only, minus some. The sample records about 130,000 clones, 80% to 90% being singletons. The source is a person between 18 and 75 years old in good health. Material for sequencing was blood.

The CDR3 is CASSIGTGPSMATQYF. The CDR3 DNA is TGTGCCAGTAGTATAGGGACAGGTCCCTCGATGGCGACCCAGTACTTC. The chain carries TRBV19 and TRBJ2-5; 7 nucleotides match TRBD1. The germline CDR1 and CDR2 sequences are LNHDA and SQIVND (reference sequence). Trimming at V came to 1 base and at J to 7 bases, leaving 12 bases not matched to a gene. The CDR3 loop spans 16 amino acids. The full variable domain, with the rest looked up from reference TRBV19 and TRBJ2-5, is DGGITQSPKYLFRKEGQNVTLSCEQNLNHDAMYWYRQDPGQGLRLIYYSQIVNDFQKGDIAEGYSVSREKKESFPLTVTSAQKNPTAFYLCASSIGTGPSMATQYFGPGTRLLVL.